This TCR beta chain was recorded in a study of Ad26.COV2.S vaccination and SARS-CoV-2 variants. Study-wide context: The donor participated in the COV1001 trial, in its Ad26.COV2.S arm. Ad26.COV2.S given intramuscularly, once or twice 56 days apart.

On this clone itself: The antigen remains undetermined.

Produced via immunoSEQ multiplex PCR; TCRdb's table is partial and in-frame only. The data show about 350,000 clones, more than 75% seen once. Treatment defined: around 19 received Ad26.COV2.S at low or high dose, single or two shots; roughly five received placebo; per-sample allocation not given. All samples were drawn on day 63, counting from the first vaccine or placebo injection. Trimming left V 7 bases short and J 3 bases short, with 13 bases between. Germline CDR1 SQVTM, CDR2 ANQGSEA. The CDR3 runs to 13 residues. Study-wide results and limits: Breadth of non-spike TCRs did not differ between vaccinees and placebo recipients. Vaccine recipients surpassed placebo recipients in spike-specific TCR breadth.

This TCR was recovered from a person between 18 and 60 years old who received the Ad26.COV2.S COVID-19 vaccine or a placebo. This chain uses TRBV29-1 with TRBJ1-3, with D perhaps matching TRBD1 (6 bases). This specimen consisted of peripheral blood, obtained in a trial of Ad26.COV2.S vaccine versus placebo. The CDR3 sequence is CSAEQGYGNTIYF. The CDR3 nucleotides read TGCAGCGCCGAACAGGGCTATGGAAACACCATATATTTT.